The entry below gives a single T cell receptor beta chain sequence along with its context. The antigen is unknown. Germline V lookup: CDR1 SEHNR, CDR2 FQNEAQ (reference sequence). Trimming removed 10 bases at V and 0 bases at J, with 13 bases between. The CDR3 extends over 14 amino acids. This sample is drawn from a study of cytomegalovirus exposure and HLA in healthy donors. Points from the study as a whole: Rates of TCR association differed by HLA locus in a later analysis, with DRB1 highest and HLA-C lowest.

Primers: 60 Vbeta forward and 13 Jbeta reverse. Using immunoSEQ multiplex PCR, the repertoire was profiled, and TCRdb retains in-frame clones only, with some absent. Among 200,000 to 250,000 clones listed, 82% were seen once. V and J are TRBV7-9 and TRBJ2-1; D call uncertain. The source is a middle-aged woman in good health and CMV-seropositive. The sequencing sample was made of PBMCs. CDR3 sequence: CATLPLSSYNEQFF. The CDR3 region has the DNA TGTGCCACCCTGCCATTGAGCTCCTACAATGAGCAGTTCTTC.